The clone carrying this T cell receptor (beta chain) appeared many times. Thyroid surgery was preceded by no treatment in any patient. TCRdb re-called clones from the PCR reads using MiXCR. The repertoire consists of some 15,000 clones, with approximately 29% occurring once and the leading ten covering about a fifth. This entry comes from a study of metastatic and nonmetastatic thyroid tumors. About the research overall: Patients with malignant and benign thyroid disease provided blood and tumor or nodule tissue, whose repertoires were compared.

Material for sequencing was tumor tissue. This TCR came from a female donor with papillary thyroid cancer or a benign thyroid nodule (not recorded which). Some clones in this sample may be carry-over from other donors' samples.

The CDR3 nucleotides are TGTGCCAGCTCACAGGACAATAACTATGGCTACACCTTC. Amino acid sequence: CASSQDNNYGYTF. J is TRBJ1-2 and V is TRBV18, with D possibly TRBD1 on 5 matching bases. Germline V CDR1 and CDR2: KGHSH, LQKENI. V lost 4 bases and J 1 base, leaving 7 bases between the germline ends. The CDR3 length is 13 residues. Combining the CDR3 with reference TRBV18 and TRBJ1-2 gives the whole variable domain NAGVMQNPRHLVRRRGQEARLRCSPMKGHSHVYWYRQLPEEGLKFMVYLQKENIIDESGMPKERFSAEFPKEGPSILRIQQVVRGDSAAYFCASSQDNNYGYTFGSGTRLTVV.